The 31 T cell receptor beta chains below come from one sample, sequenced in a study of cytomegalovirus exposure and HLA in healthy donors. A multiplex PCR was run with 60 Vbeta primers and 13 Jbeta primers. TCRdb's table, derived via immunoSEQ multiplex PCR, lists solely in-frame clones and lacks some. The data contain 150,000 to 200,000 clones, about 77% of them singletons. Material for sequencing was PBMCs. The receptors were sampled from a woman in her 30s in good health and CMV-seropositive.

The V and J genes are TRBV13 and TRBJ2-7, with a possible D match to TRBD2 (5 bases). The CDR3 contains 14 residues. V was pared by 4 bases and J by 5 bases, with 15 bases between. Germline V gene data show CDR1 as PRHDT and CDR2 as FYEKMQ (reference sequence). The CDR3 coding sequence is TGTGCCAGCAGCTCCTTCGGCCTCGGGGACGAGCAGTACTTC. This codes for CASSSFGLGDEQYF.

The chain recombines TRBV5-1 with TRBJ1-5, with D unclear. V was pared by 7 bases and J by 0 bases, with 8 bases between. The CDR3 is made up of 13 amino acids. Germline V gene data show CDR1 as SGHRS and CDR2 as YFSETQ. The DNA for the CDR3 is TGCGCCAGCCGAGATAGTAGCAATCAGCCCCAGCATTTT. Translated, it gives CASRDSSNQPQHF. Full variable domain (rest looked up from reference TRBV5-1 and TRBJ1-5): KAGVTQTPRYLIKTRGQQVTLSCSPISGHRSVSWYQQTPGQGLQFLFEYFSETQRNKGNFPGRFSGRQFSNSRSEMNVSTLELGDSALYLCASRDSSNQPQHFGDGTRLSIL.

J is TRBJ2-3 and V is TRBV5-4; 9 positions agree with TRBD1. The CDR3 runs to 14 residues. Looked up from germline, CDR1 is SGHNT and CDR2 is YYREEE (reference sequence). V was pared by 4 bases and J by 6 bases, with 6 bases of the junction left unmatched. CDR3 DNA: TGTGCCAGCAGCATCGGACAGGGGAGGGATACGCAGTATTTT. Its translation: CASSIGQGRDTQYF.

J is TRBJ2-5 and V is TRBV7-9; D not certain. V lost 6 bases to trimming and J lost 5 bases, with 19 bases between them. Per germline, CDR1 SEHNR and CDR2 FQNEAQ (reference sequence). The CDR3 runs 15 residues. This CDR3 is CASRSPSASVETQYF. As DNA, the CDR3 is TGTGCCAGCAGGTCCCCTTCGGCGAGCGTTGAGACCCAGTACTTC.

The chain has TRBV7-8 and TRBJ2-1; TRBD1 matches 10 bases. The CDR3 totals 14 residues. After removal of 4 bases from V and 9 bases from J, the junction contained 6 bases not matched to a gene. CDR1 SGHVS and CDR2 FQNEAQ come from the germline V gene. CDR3 in amino acids: CASSSDRGRFEQFF. CDR3 nucleotide sequence: TGTGCCAGCAGCTCCGACAGGGGGCGGTTTGAGCAGTTCTTC.

This clone was counted a few times. V is TRBV7-9 and J is TRBJ2-5; 9 bases are shared with TRBD1. V dropped 4 bases and J dropped 2; count of bases not matched to a gene: 14. There are 18 residues in the CDR3. Germline loops: CDR1 SEHNR, CDR2 FQNEAQ (reference sequence). The CDR3 reads CASSSPLPPDRGQETQYF. CDR3 DNA sequence: TGTGCCAGCAGCTCTCCCCTACCACCGGACAGGGGACAAGAGACCCAGTACTTC. Based on the CDR3 plus reference TRBV7-9 and TRBJ2-5, the full variable domain is DTGVSQNPRHKITKRGQNVTFRCDPISEHNRLYWYRQTLGQGPEFLTYFQNEAQLEKSRLLSDRFSAERPKGSFSTLEIQRTEQGDSAMYLCASSSPLPPDRGQETQYFGPGTRLLVL.

The chain couples TRBV6-6 to TRBJ2-5; D may be TRBD1 (6 bases). The germline CDR1 and CDR2 sequences are MNHNY and SVGAGI (reference sequence). This CDR3 comprises 16 residues. V shed 6 bases and J shed 4 bases, with 21 bases lying between them. CDR3 amino acids: CASSSRAGTMGETQYF. CDR3 sequence (DNA): TGTGCCAGCAGCTCCAGGGCCGGGACAATGGGAGAGACCCAGTACTTC.

This clone was detected a few times. The chain recombines TRBV4-2 with TRBJ2-7, with D perhaps matching TRBD1 (6 bases). The CDR3 loop spans 16 amino acids. From germline, CDR1 is LGHNA and CDR2 YNFKEQ. The germline V and J ends were trimmed by 1 base and 6 bases, with 19 bases remaining between them. CDR3 residues: CASSQASRGGSREQYF. The CDR3 DNA follows: TGTGCCAGCAGCCAAGCCAGCAGGGGCGGGTCGCGCGAGCAGTACTTC.

This clone was detected once. The CDR3 DNA is TGTGCCAGCAGTGGCCAACAAGCCTACGAGCAGTACTTC. Translated: CASSGQQAYEQYF. The rearrangement joins TRBV2 to TRBJ2-7; D not resolved. This CDR3 contains 13 residues. Trimming took off 4 bases at V and 2 bases at J, with 9 bases between the two ends. Germline V gene data show CDR1 as SNHLY and CDR2 as FYNNEI.

This clone was found a few times. J is TRBJ2-7 and V is TRBV5-6; 10 bases align to TRBD2. J was trimmed by 3 bases and V by 4 bases; bases with no gene match: 7. Germline V lookup: CDR1 SGHDT, CDR2 YYEEEE. The CDR3 consists of 15 residues. CDR3 sequence reads: CASSRTLAGGYEQYF. CDR3 bases: TGTGCCAGCAGCCGGACTTTAGCGGGGGGCTACGAGCAGTACTTC.

This clone has just one count. The V and J genes are TRBV10-3 and TRBJ1-3, with 10 nucleotides matching TRBD1. The germline gives CDR1 ENHRY, CDR2 SYGVKD. There are 13 residues in the CDR3. V shed 11 bases and J 4 bases; nucleotides not matched to a gene: 5. The CDR3 nucleotides are TGTGCCTCTGACAGGGGGCCCGGAAACACCATATATTTT. Translating it yields CASDRGPGNTIYF.

The chain links TRBV19 to TRBJ2-1, with TRBD2 matching 13 bases. CDR3 length: 14 amino acids. Germline V gives CDR1 LNHDA, CDR2 SQIVND (reference sequence). J was trimmed by 10 bases and V by 6 bases; bases with no gene match: 6. CDR3 DNA: TGTGCCAGTAGCGGACTAGCGGGAGCGAGAGAGCAGTTCTTC. It codes for CASSGLAGAREQFF. Full variable domain (remainder filled in from reference TRBV19 and TRBJ2-1): DGGITQSPKYLFRKEGQNVTLSCEQNLNHDAMYWYRQDPGQGLRLIYYSQIVNDFQKGDIAEGYSVSREKKESFPLTVTSAQKNPTAFYLCASSGLAGAREQFFGPGTRLTVL.

This rearrangement joins TRBV27 to TRBJ2-7, with 9 nucleotides matching TRBD2. Germline V gene data show CDR1 as MNHEY and CDR2 as SMNVEV (reference sequence). This CDR3 has 17 amino acids. V was clipped by 4 bases and J by 6 bases; unmatched bases: 16. The DNA for the CDR3 is TGTGCCAGCAGTTCCCACATGACTAGCGGATCCTATAGCGAGCAGTACTTC. It codes for CASSSHMTSGSYSEQYF.

The gene calls are TRBV5-4 and TRBJ2-7, with TRBD1 identical over 8 bases. In germline, CDR1 is SGHNT, CDR2 YYREEE (reference sequence). The CDR3 is 13 amino acids. The trim removed 6 bases at V and 5 bases at J, leaving 7 bases unmatched. The CDR3 here is CASTRTGIHEQYF. The CDR3 nucleotides are TGTGCCAGCACCCGGACAGGGATCCACGAGCAGTACTTC.

This clone appeared a few times. DNA of the CDR3: TGCAGTGCTAGACAACGGAGGGAGCAGTTCTTC. This encodes CSARQRREQFF. The chain carries TRBV20-1 and TRBJ2-1; D perhaps matches TRBD2 (5 bases). Trimming left V 2 bases short and J 10 bases short, with 9 bases between. The CDR3 length is 11 residues. Germline CDR1 DFQATT, CDR2 SNEGSKA (reference sequence).

The rearrangement links TRBV27 to TRBJ1-5, with D possibly being TRBD1 (6 bases). The CDR3 is 15 amino acids. Germline values: CDR1 MNHEY, CDR2 SMNVEV (reference sequence). V dropped 6 bases and J dropped 2 bases, with 14 bases sitting between them. DNA of the CDR3: TGTGCCAGCAGAAACCAGGGGTTGCGCAATCAGCCCCAGCATTTT. It encodes CASRNQGLRNQPQHF.

The V gene is TRBV18, the J gene TRBJ2-7; the match to TRBD2 covers 10 bases. The V segment lost 2 bases and the J segment 6 bases; nucleotides outside the gene matches: 7. Germline loops: CDR1 KGHSH, CDR2 LQKENI. The CDR3 spans 15 residues. The CDR3 nucleotides are TGTGCCAGCTCACCAATTATAGCGGGAGGATGCGAGCAGTACTTC. Its protein is CASSPIIAGGCEQYF.

Worth noting for this clone: An end of the junction differs from the germline gene, which may be a read error. The genes are TRBV2 and TRBJ1-3, with 7 bases identical to TRBD1. Germline V gene sequence: CDR1 SNHLY, CDR2 FYNNEI. The CDR3 runs 17 residues. CDR3 amino acids: CASSRSLGTVPGDTIYF. Here the CDR3 DNA reads TGTGCCAGCAGTCGCTCCCTGGGGACAGTCCCTGGAGACACCATATATTTT. Supplemented by reference TRBV2 and TRBJ1-3, the full variable domain reads EPEVTQTPSHQVTQMGQEVILRCVPISNHLYFYWYRQILGQKVEFLVSFYNNEISEKSEIFDDQFSVERPDGSNFTLKIRSTKLEDSAMYFCASSRSLGTVPGDTIYFGEGSWLTVV.

This chain joins TRBV7-2 and TRBJ2-7, with D possibly TRBD1 on 6 matching bases. Trimming stripped 2 bases from V and 3 bases from J, with 17 bases between. CDR1 is SGHTA, CDR2 FQGNSA, per germline. The CDR3 consists of 16 residues. Written as DNA, the CDR3 is TGTGCCAGCAGCTTATCACCCGGACAGAATCTCTACGAGCAGTACTTC. This codes for CASSLSPGQNLYEQYF.

V and J are TRBV27 and TRBJ1-5; D possibly corresponds to TRBD1 (5 bases). V was shortened by 5 bases and J by 0 bases, with 17 bases between the two germline ends. The CDR3 totals 17 residues. Germline V CDR1 and CDR2: MNHEY, SMNVEV (reference sequence). CDR3 residues: CASSPQSGLHSNQPQHF. The CDR3 DNA reads as TGTGCCAGCAGTCCACAATCAGGGTTGCATAGCAATCAGCCCCAGCATTTT.

The chain has TRBV11-3 and TRBJ1-1, with 9 bases lining up with TRBD1. Germline CDR1 reads SGHNT; CDR2 reads YENEEA. The CDR3 spans 14 residues. The V gene end was trimmed by 5 bases and the J gene end by 5 bases; junction bases not matched to a gene: 6. The CDR3 DNA reads TGTGCCAGCAGCCAGTCGGGACAGGGAACTGAAGCTTTCTTT. Its protein is CASSQSGQGTEAFF.

V is TRBV6-1 and J is TRBJ2-7, with D unresolved. Germline CDR1 MNHNS, CDR2 SASEGT. The CDR3 sequence is 14 residues long. Trimming stripped 5 bases from V and 0 bases from J, with 11 bases between. This CDR3 reads CASSILDFSYEQYF. The CDR3 DNA reads TGTGCCAGCAGTATATTAGACTTCTCCTACGAGCAGTACTTC.

This chain uses TRBV10-3 with TRBJ2-7; 7 bases fit TRBD1. V dropped 11 bases and J dropped 3; count of bases not matched to a gene: 7. The CDR3 extends over 12 amino acids. Germline-derived CDR1 and CDR2 are ENHRY and SYGVKD. This chain's CDR3 is CAVQGEHYEQYF. The CDR3 nucleotides read TGTGCCGTTCAGGGGGAGCACTACGAGCAGTACTTC.

The chain joins TRBV7-2 to TRBJ1-3, with D tentatively TRBD1 (6 bases). V lost 6 bases and J lost 1, with 10 bases in between. The CDR3 has 14 amino acids. Germline V gene sequence: CDR1 SGHTA, CDR2 FQGNSA. CDR3 nucleotide sequence: TGTGCCAGCAGGAGAGGGGGATCTGGAAACACCATATATTTT. Protein product: CASRRGGSGNTIYF.

This chain links TRBV4-1 with TRBJ2-1; 13 nucleotides match TRBD2. This CDR3 region has 15 residues. Trimming took 0 bases from V and 9 from J; bases not matched to a gene: 2. Germline values: CDR1 MGHRA, CDR2 YSYEKL. The DNA for the CDR3 is TGCGCCAGCAGCCAAGAGGGACTAGCGGGAAGTGAGCAGTTCTTC. Protein: CASSQEGLAGSEQFF.

This clone came up once. The J gene is TRBJ2-1, the V gene TRBV15; D is perhaps TRBD2 (6 bases). Germline loops: CDR1 LNHNV, CDR2 YYDKDF (reference sequence). V shed 5 bases and J shed 4 bases, with 12 bases lying between them. The CDR3 consists of 14 residues. In nucleotides, the CDR3 is TGTGCCACCAGCGGGAGCGGGTTGTACAATGAGCAGTTCTTC. Its protein product is CATSGSGLYNEQFF.

V gene TRBV9 combines with J gene TRBJ1-3; D possibly corresponds to TRBD1 (6 bases). The CDR3 contains 16 residues. V was shortened by 2 bases and J by 0 bases, with 12 bases between the two germline ends. Germline V CDR1 and CDR2: SGDLS, YYNGEE. The CDR3 bases are TGTGCCAGCAGCGTCCGGGGACAACACTCTGGAAACACCATATATTTT. Translation: CASSVRGQHSGNTIYF.

The chain links TRBV5-5 to TRBJ1-4; 8 positions agree with TRBD1. The V segment lost 0 bases and the J segment 4 bases; nucleotides outside the gene matches: 2. The CDR3 extends over 15 amino acids. Germline V gives CDR1 SGHKS, CDR2 YYEKEE (reference sequence). The CDR3 sequence: CASSLGDRLNEKLFF. CDR3 coding DNA: TGTGCCAGCAGCTTGGGGGACAGGCTTAATGAAAAACTGTTTTTT.

This chain links TRBV6-5 with TRBJ2-7; 7 bases match TRBD1. V lost 1 base and J lost 6; bases outside the gene matches: 12. This CDR3 comprises 16 residues. Germline V gives CDR1 MNHEY, CDR2 SVGAGI. CDR3 residues: CASSYWATGSSLEQYF. The CDR3 DNA reads TGTGCCAGCAGTTACTGGGCGACAGGGTCGTCCCTCGAGCAGTACTTC.

This chain uses TRBV9 with TRBJ2-3; TRBD1 is a possible D gene (7 bases). The germline V gene encodes CDR1 SGDLS and CDR2 YYNGEE. Trimming pared 1 base from V and 3 bases from J, leaving 12 bases between. CDR3 length: 15 amino acids. Written as DNA, the CDR3 is TGTGCCAGCAGCGTACGGTCAGGGGGGACAGATACGCAGTATTTT. Translated, it gives CASSVRSGGTDTQYF.

This rearrangement joins TRBV27 to TRBJ2-7, with 7 bases matching TRBD2. The CDR3 has 16 amino acids. Germline trimming cut 3 bases from V and 7 bases from J; bases unmatched to any gene: 15. CDR1 is MNHEY, CDR2 SMNVEV, per germline (reference sequence). This CDR3 reads CASSLAGVGRVGEQYF. The CDR3 DNA reads TGTGCCAGCAGTTTGGCGGGAGTCGGGCGAGTGGGAGAGCAGTACTTC.